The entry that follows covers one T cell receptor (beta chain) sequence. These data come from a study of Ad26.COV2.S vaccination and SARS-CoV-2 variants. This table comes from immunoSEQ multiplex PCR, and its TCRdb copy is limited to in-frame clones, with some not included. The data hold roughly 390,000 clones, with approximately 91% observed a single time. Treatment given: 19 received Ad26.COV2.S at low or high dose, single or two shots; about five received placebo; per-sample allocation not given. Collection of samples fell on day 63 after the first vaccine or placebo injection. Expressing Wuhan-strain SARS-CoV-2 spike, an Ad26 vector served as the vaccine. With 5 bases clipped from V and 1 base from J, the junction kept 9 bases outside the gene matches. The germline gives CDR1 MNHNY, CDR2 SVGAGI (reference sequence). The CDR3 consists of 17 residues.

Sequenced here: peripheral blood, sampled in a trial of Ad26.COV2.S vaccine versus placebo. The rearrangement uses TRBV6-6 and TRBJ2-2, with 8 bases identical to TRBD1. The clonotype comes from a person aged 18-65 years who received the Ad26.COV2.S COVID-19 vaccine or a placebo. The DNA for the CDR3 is TGTGCCAGCAGTCGGACTCCGGGGACAGGGAACACCGGGGAGCTGTTTTTT. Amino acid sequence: CASSRTPGTGNTGELFF.